This T cell receptor beta chain was documented in a study of Graves' ophthalmopathy and Graves' hyperthyroidism. The CDR3 covers 13 residues. After removal of 6 bases from V and 3 bases from J, the junction contained 4 bases not matched to a gene. CDR1 and CDR2 from the germline V gene are MNHNS and SASEGT. This clonotype was observed many times. Transcripts of RNA were the source for amplifying TCR beta CDR3 regions. Scientists carried out first-round RT-PCR using HTBI primers and then a second-round multiplex PCR. TCRdb passed the multiplex PCR reads through MiXCR, listing each CDR3 protein once. Found here are roughly 230,000 distinct CDR3 sequences, 20% to 25% of them singletons; the top ten hold 43%. The evidence that diagnosis relied on was clinical symptoms, serum thyroxine, TRAb, thyroid ultrasound and orbital computed tomography.

The TCR sequence derives from a woman between 50 and 59 years old with Graves' ophthalmopathy. Material: peripheral blood. The chain is built from TRBV6-1 and TRBJ1-1; the match to TRBD1 covers 7 bases. The CDR3 protein is CASRNTGDTEAFF. DNA for the CDR3: TGTGCCAGCAGAAATACAGGGGACACTGAAGCTTTCTTT.